The sequence of this TCR beta chain was determined in a study of T cell changes during pregnancy in multiple sclerosis. Data came from immunoSEQ multiplex PCR; TCRdb stores just in-frame clones and leaves some out. The sample has about 22,000 clones; approximately 89% are singletons. The CDR3 loop spans 15 amino acids. CDR1 MNHEY and CDR2 SMNVEV come from the germline V gene (reference sequence). Trimming cost V 0 bases and J 1 base, with 10 bases left between them. Specimen: CD4+ T cells from peripheral blood mononuclear cells, collected in the third trimester of pregnancy. The chain joins TRBV27 to TRBJ2-7; D might be TRBD1 (5 bases). The sequence derives from a female donor with multiple sclerosis, enrolled in a pregnancy study. This chain's CDR3 is CASSLSTDSSYEQYF. The CDR3 coding sequence is TGTGCCAGCAGTTTATCGACCGACAGTTCCTACGAGCAGTACTTC.